Listed below are T cell receptor beta chains from one sample, sequenced in a study of T cells after yellow fever vaccination. TCRdb passed the 5' RACE reads through MiXCR, listing each CDR3 protein once. The sample includes 450,000 to 600,000 distinct CDR3 sequences, roughly a sixth of them seen just once. The source was PBMCs, collected roughly 5 days after the first yellow fever vaccination. All receptors come from a man younger than 35 who received the YFV17D yellow fever vaccine. Each CDR3 is given with its conserved first and last residue. The D gene is left open where the match is weak. Expanded clones get a size class; other rows say once, few or many, or leave the size out.

TRBV9,TRBD1,TRBJ2-5,few,TGTGCCAGCAGCGTAGGGGACAGGGAGGGAGAGACCCAGTACTTC,CASSVGDREGETQYF
TRBV7-2,-,TRBJ2-1,few,TGTGCCAGCAGCCCCAGGTCGGTAGGGCCTACCTACAATGAGCAGTTCTTC,CASSPRSVGPTYNEQFF
TRBV5-1,TRBD2,TRBJ2-3,many,TGCGCCAGCAGCCCCAACGGGGGGGGGAGTGATACGCAGTATTTT,CASSPNGGGSDTQYF
TRBV6-1,TRBD2,TRBJ2-5,few,TGTGCCAGCAACGACCTAGCGGGGGCGGGGACCCAGTACTTC,CASNDLAGAGTQYF
TRBV5-6,-,TRBJ1-5,once,TGTGCCAGCAGCTCCTGGCCAGGGGACAATCAGCCCCAGCATTTT,CASSSWPGDNQPQHF
TRBV9,TRBD1,TRBJ1-2,-,TGTGCCAGCAGCCCCGGACAGGGAGTCTATGGCTACACCTTC,CASSPGQGVYGYTF
TRBV5-1,TRBD1,TRBJ1-1,-,TGCGCCAGCAGCGTAACAGGGGCTGAAGCTTTCTTT,CASSVTGAEAFF
TRBV7-2,-,TRBJ2-1,-,TGTGCCAGCAGCTTCCTTATCGGGGGTAACAATGAGCAGTTCTTC,CASSFLIGGNNEQFF
TRBV5-6,-,TRBJ2-5,few,TGTGCCAGCAGCTTGGGAGGGGCCCCAGAGACCCAGTACTTC,CASSLGGAPETQYF
TRBV21-1,-,TRBJ2-5,few,TGTGCCAGCAGCAAAGGTACTAGCGGGGGCCTTCAAGAGGAGTGGACCCAGTACTTC,CASSKGTSGGLQEEWTQYF
TRBV5-4,-,TRBJ2-5,-,TGTGCCAGCAGCTTGCCCGATAAAGAGACCCAGTACTTC,CASSLPDKETQYF
TRBV5-6,-,TRBJ1-5,few,TGTGCCAGCAGCTTGGTGGCCCCGGGCGGCAATCAGCCCCAGCATTTT,CASSLVAPGGNQPQHF
TRBV19,-,TRBJ2-2,-,TGTGCCAGTAGCTCCACTGGGTTCGGGGAGCTGTTTTTT,CASSSTGFGELFF
TRBV4-2,-,TRBJ2-1,-,TGTGCCAGCAGCCAACCTACTAGCAGGTACAATGAGCAGTTCTTC,CASSQPTSRYNEQFF
TRBV30,-,TRBJ2-4,few,TGTGCCTGCGAAGGAGTAGCCAAAAACATTCAGTACTTC,CACEGVAKNIQYF
TRBV5-5,TRBD2,TRBJ2-3,once,TGTGCCAGCAGCTTATTGGGACTAGTCTACATAAACACAGATACGCAGTATTTT,CASSLLGLVYINTDTQYF
TRBV27,-,TRBJ1-5,-,TGTGCCAGCAGTTCCTTGGGGGGCTTGTGGGGCAATCAGCCCCAGCATTTT,CASSSLGGLWGNQPQHF
TRBV5-1,TRBD1,TRBJ1-5,-,TGCGCCAGCAGCCCGACAGGGGGATACCAGCCCCAGCATTTT,CASSPTGGYQPQHF
TRBV20-1,TRBD1,TRBJ1-1,-,TGCAGTGCTAGAGATCCGTTGGACAGGGGGAACACTGAAGCTTTCTTT,CSARDPLDRGNTEAFF
TRBV11-1,-,TRBJ2-1,-,TGTGCCAGCGAGGGGGCAGGGAGGATTGAGCAGTTCTTC,CASEGAGRIEQFF
TRBV20-1,-,TRBJ1-1,few,TGCAGTGCTAGACGGGACACGGGCAGAAACACTGAAGCTTTCTTT,CSARRDTGRNTEAFF
TRBV12-3/TRBV12-4,TRBD2,TRBJ2-7,few,TGTGCCAGCAGTTTGGGACCGGGACTAGCGGGAGACTACGAGCAGTACTTC,CASSLGPGLAGDYEQYF
TRBV7-2,TRBD1,TRBJ2-2,many,TGTGCCAGCAGCTTATGGACAGGGAGAACCGGGGAGCTGTTTTTT,CASSLWTGRTGELFF
TRBV4-3,-,TRBJ2-6,-,TGCGCCAGCAAGCCGAGTCAGAGAGGATCTGGGGCCAACGTCCTGACTTTC,CASKPSQRGSGANVLTF
TRBV4-2,TRBD1,TRBJ1-1,-,TGTGCCAGCAGCCAAGGACAGGGGACCACTGAAGCTTTCTTT,CASSQGQGTTEAFF
TRBV12-3/TRBV12-4,TRBD2,TRBJ2-7,-,TGTGCCAGCAGTTTGACCCGCCTGGGAGGGGACTTC,CASSLTRLGGDF
TRBV15,-,TRBJ2-5,few,TGTGCCACCAGCAGAGATCCCGTACCAGAGACCCAGTACTTC,CATSRDPVPETQYF
TRBV2,-,TRBJ1-1,few,TGTGCCAGCAGTGCAGAGGAGGGAACCACAGCTTTCTTT,CASSAEEGTTAFF
TRBV6-4,-,TRBJ2-3,few,TGTGCCAGCAGTGTAAGTAGCGGCACAGATACGCAGTATTTT,CASSVSSGTDTQYF
TRBV18,TRBD1,TRBJ1-1,many,TGTGCCAGCTCACCACGTCTTCTCGGACAGGGGGCCGCAACGAACACTGAAGCTTTCTTT,CASSPRLLGQGAATNTEAFF
TRBV7-9,TRBD1,TRBJ2-3,-,TGTGCCAGCAGCCTCGGACAGGGCGTGATCACAGATACGCAGTATTTT,CASSLGQGVITDTQYF
TRBV9,-,TRBJ2-7,-,TGTGCCAGCAGCGCGACAGAGCGGGCGAGAAACTACGAGCAGTACTTC,CASSATERARNYEQYF
TRBV3-1,-,TRBJ1-6,-,TGTGCCAGCAGCCAAGATCAGAGTAATTCACCCCTCCACTTT,CASSQDQSNSPLHF
TRBV7-6,TRBD1,TRBJ1-3,few,TGTGCCAGCAGCCCGGGACAGAAGAACACCATATATTTT,CASSPGQKNTIYF
TRBV7-2,-,TRBJ1-4,few,TGTGCCAGCAGTAGGCAGAATAATGAAAAACTGTTTTTT,CASSRQNNEKLFF
TRBV7-7,-,TRBJ1-4,few,TGTGCTAGCAGCCGTCTTGGGCCCGGGGAAAAACTGTTTTTT,CASSRLGPGEKLFF
TRBV4-1,TRBD2,TRBJ2-5,-,TGCGCCAGCAGCCAGCACGGGGGGGCCGAGACCCAGTACTTC,CASSQHGGAETQYF
TRBV29-1,-,TRBJ2-3,once,TGCAGCGTTGTAGGAGGGGTTAGCACAGATACGCAGTATTTT,CSVVGGVSTDTQYF
TRBV24-1,TRBD2,TRBJ2-3,-,TGTGCCACCAGTGAAGAACGAGCGGGGGCCACAGATACGCAGTATTTT,CATSEERAGATDTQYF
TRBV5-6,-,TRBJ2-3,-,TGTGCCAGCAGCCGGATGGCAGATACGCAGTATTTT,CASSRMADTQYF
TRBV4-2,TRBD2,TRBJ2-5,-,TGTGCCAGCAGCCGTCTGACTAGCGGGGAAGAGACCCAGTACTTC,CASSRLTSGEETQYF
TRBV7-4,-,TRBJ2-3,few,TGTGCCAGCAGCTGGTTTAAGTGCTTTGCGGATACGCAGTATTTT,CASSWFKCFADTQYF
TRBV7-9,-,TRBJ2-2,once,TGTGCCAGCAGCTCCGTCGGTACCCAGAAGAACACCGGGGAGCTGTTTTTT,CASSSVGTQKNTGELFF
TRBV6-2/TRBV6-3,-,TRBJ1-5,-,TGTGCCAGCAGTACCGGGCGGGGAAGCAATCAGCCCCAGCATTTT,CASSTGRGSNQPQHF
TRBV6-2/TRBV6-3,-,TRBJ2-2,few,TGTGCCAGCAGTTATGGAAGGGGAACCTCCAACACCGGGGAGCTGTTTTTT,CASSYGRGTSNTGELFF